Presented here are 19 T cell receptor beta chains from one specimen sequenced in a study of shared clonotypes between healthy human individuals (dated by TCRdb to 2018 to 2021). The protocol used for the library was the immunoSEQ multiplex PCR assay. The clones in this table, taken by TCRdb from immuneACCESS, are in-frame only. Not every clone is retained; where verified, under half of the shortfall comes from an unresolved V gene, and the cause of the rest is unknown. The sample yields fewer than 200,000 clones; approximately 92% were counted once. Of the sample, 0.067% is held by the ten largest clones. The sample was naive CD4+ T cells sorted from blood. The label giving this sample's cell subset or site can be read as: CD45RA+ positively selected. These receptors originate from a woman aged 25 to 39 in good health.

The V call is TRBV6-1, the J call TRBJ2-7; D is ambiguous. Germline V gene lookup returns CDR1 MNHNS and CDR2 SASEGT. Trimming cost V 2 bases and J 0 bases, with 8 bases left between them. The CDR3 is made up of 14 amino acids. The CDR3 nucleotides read TGTGCCAGCAGTGAAATACAGAACTCCTACGAGCAGTACTTC. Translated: CASSEIQNSYEQYF.

The CDR3: CASASGRASYEQYF. The CDR3 coding sequence is TGTGCCAGCGCTAGCGGGAGGGCCTCCTACGAGCAGTACTTC. The chain carries TRBV27 and TRBJ2-5; 12 nucleotides match TRBD2. With the DNA end fitting TRBJ2-7 better, the J assignment may be wrong. The CDR3 consists of 14 residues. Germline assignment: CDR1 MNHEY and CDR2 SMNVEV (reference sequence).

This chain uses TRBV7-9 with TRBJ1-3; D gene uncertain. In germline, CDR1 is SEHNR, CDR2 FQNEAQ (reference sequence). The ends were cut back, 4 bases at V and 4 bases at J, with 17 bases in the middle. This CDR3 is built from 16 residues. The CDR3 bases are TGTGCCAGCAGCTACCGAGATGAAATTTCGGGAAACACCATATATTTT. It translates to CASSYRDEISGNTIYF.

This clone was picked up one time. In nucleotides, the CDR3 is TGCGCCAGCAGCGGGACTAGCGGGAGCACAGATACGCAGTATTTT. Translation: CASSGTSGSTDTQYF. The V call is TRBV5-1, the J call TRBJ2-3; TRBD2 matches at 12 bases. This CDR3 is 15 amino acids long. After removal of 4 bases from V and 0 bases from J, the junction contained 0 bases not matched to a gene. Germline loops: CDR1 SGHRS, CDR2 YFSETQ.

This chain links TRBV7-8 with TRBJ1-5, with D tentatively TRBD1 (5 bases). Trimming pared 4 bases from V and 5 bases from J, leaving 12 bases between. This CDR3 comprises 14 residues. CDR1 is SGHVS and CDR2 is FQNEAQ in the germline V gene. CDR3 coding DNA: TGTGCCAGCAGCTACGCGGGACTCCATCAGCCCCAGCATTTT. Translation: CASSYAGLHQPQHF. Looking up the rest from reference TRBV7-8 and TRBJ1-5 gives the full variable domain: GAGVSQSPRYKVAKRGQDVALRCDPISGHVSLFWYQQALGQGPEFLTYFQNEAQLDKSGLPSDRFFAERPEGSVSTLKIQRTQQEDSAVYLCASSYAGLHQPQHFGDGTRLSIL.

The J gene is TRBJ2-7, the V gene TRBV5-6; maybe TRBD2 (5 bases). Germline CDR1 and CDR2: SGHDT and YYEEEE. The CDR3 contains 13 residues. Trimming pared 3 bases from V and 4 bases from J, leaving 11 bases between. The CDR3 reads CASSSGISYEQYF. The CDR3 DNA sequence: TGTGCCAGCAGCTCGGGGATTTCATACGAGCAGTACTTC. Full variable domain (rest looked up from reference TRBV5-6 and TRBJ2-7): DAGVTQSPTHLIKTRGQQVTLRCSPKSGHDTVSWYQQALGQGPQFIFQYYEEEERQRGNFPDRFSGHQFPNYSSELNVNALLLGDSALYLCASSSGISYEQYFGPGTRLTVT.

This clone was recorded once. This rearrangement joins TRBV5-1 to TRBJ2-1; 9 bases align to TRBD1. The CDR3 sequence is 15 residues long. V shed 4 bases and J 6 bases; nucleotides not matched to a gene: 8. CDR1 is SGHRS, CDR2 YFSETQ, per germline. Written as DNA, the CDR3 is TGCGCCAGCAGCAAGGGACAGGGCAAGGGCAATGAGCAGTTCTTC. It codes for CASSKGQGKGNEQFF.

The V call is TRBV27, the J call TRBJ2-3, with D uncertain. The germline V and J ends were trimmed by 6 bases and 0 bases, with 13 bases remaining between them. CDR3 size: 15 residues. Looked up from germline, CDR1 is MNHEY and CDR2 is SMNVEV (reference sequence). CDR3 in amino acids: CASRLSRPSTDTQYF. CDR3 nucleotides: TGTGCCAGCAGACTGAGCAGACCTAGCACAGATACGCAGTATTTT.

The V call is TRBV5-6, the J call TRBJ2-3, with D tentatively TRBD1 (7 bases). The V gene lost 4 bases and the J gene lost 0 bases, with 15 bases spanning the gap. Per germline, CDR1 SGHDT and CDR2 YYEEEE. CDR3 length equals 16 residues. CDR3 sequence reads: CASSPRTGLSTDTQYF. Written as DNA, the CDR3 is TGTGCCAGCAGCCCGAGGACAGGACTAAGCACAGATACGCAGTATTTT.

CDR3 amino acids: CAWSSGYYEQYF. CDR3 sequence (DNA): TGTGCCTGGAGTTCGGGATACTACGAGCAGTACTTC. This sequence joins TRBV30 and TRBJ2-5; maybe TRBD2 (5 bases). The J call may not be correct, given that the DNA end is closer to TRBJ2-7. Germline V gene sequence: CDR1 GTSNPN, CDR2 SVGIG (reference sequence). This CDR3 contains 12 residues.

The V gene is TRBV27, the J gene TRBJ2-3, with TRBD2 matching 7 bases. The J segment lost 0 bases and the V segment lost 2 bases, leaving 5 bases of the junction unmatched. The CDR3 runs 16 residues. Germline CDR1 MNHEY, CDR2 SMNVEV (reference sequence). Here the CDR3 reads CASSLREGFSTDTQYF. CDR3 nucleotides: TGTGCCAGCAGTTTAAGGGAGGGCTTTAGCACAGATACGCAGTATTTT.

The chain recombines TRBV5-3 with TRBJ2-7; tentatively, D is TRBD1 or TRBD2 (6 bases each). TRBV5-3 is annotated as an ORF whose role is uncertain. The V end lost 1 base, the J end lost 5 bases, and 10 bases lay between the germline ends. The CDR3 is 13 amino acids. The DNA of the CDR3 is TGTGCCAGAAGCTTGTCGGGGGCCGACGAGCAGTACTTC. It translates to CARSLSGADEQYF.

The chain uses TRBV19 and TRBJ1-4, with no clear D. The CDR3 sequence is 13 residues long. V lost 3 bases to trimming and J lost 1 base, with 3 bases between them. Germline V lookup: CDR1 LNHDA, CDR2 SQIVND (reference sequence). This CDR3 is CASSIETNEKLFF. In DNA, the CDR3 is TGTGCCAGTAGTATTGAAACTAATGAAAAACTGTTTTTT.

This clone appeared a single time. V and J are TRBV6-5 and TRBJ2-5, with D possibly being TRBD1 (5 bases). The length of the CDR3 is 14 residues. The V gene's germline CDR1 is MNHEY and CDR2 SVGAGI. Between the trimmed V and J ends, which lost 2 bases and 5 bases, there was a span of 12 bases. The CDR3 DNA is TGTGCCAGCAGTTACGGCAGGGTAGGCGAGACCCAGTACTTC. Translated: CASSYGRVGETQYF.

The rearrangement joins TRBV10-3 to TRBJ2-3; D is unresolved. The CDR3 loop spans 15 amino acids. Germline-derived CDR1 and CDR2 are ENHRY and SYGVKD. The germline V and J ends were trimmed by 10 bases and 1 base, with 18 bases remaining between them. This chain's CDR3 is CATSDWERGTDTQYF. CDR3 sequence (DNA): TGTGCCACTTCTGACTGGGAAAGGGGCACAGATACGCAGTATTTT.

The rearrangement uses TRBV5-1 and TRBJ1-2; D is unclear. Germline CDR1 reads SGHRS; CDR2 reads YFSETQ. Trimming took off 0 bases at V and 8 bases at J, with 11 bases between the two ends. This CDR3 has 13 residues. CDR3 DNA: TGCGCCAGCAGCTTGGACCCCCTAAACGGCTACACCTTC. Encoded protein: CASSLDPLNGYTF.

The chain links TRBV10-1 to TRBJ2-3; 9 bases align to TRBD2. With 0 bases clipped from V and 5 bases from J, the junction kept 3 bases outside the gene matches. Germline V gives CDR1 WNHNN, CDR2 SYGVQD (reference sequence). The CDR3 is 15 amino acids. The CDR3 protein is CASSESGLAIDTQYF. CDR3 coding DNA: TGCGCCAGCAGTGAGTCGGGACTAGCCATAGATACGCAGTATTTT.

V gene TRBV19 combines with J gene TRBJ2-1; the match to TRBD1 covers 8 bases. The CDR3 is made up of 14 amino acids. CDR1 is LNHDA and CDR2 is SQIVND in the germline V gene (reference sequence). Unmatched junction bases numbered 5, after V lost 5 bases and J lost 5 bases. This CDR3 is CASSGGQGDNEQFF. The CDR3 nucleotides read TGTGCCAGTAGTGGCGGACAGGGAGACAATGAGCAGTTCTTC. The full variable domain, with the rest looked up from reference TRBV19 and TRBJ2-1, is DGGITQSPKYLFRKEGQNVTLSCEQNLNHDAMYWYRQDPGQGLRLIYYSQIVNDFQKGDIAEGYSVSREKKESFPLTVTSAQKNPTAFYLCASSGGQGDNEQFFGPGTRLTVL.

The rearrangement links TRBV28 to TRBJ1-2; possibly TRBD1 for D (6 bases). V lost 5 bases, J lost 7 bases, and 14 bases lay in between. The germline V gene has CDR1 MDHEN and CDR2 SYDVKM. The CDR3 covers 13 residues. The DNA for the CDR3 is TGTGCCAGCAGTGCAGCCGGGACACGTGGCTACACCTTC. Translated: CASSAAGTRGYTF.